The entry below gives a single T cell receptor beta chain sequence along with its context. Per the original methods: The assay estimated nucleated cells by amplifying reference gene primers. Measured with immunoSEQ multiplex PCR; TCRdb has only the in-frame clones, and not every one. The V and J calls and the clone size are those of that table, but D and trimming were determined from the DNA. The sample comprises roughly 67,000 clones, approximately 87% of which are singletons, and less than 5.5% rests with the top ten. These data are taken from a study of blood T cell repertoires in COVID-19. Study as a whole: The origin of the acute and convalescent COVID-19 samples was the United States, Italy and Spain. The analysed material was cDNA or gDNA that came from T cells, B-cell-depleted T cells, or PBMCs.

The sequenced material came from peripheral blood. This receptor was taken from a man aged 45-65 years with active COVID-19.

The CDR3 coding sequence is TGTGCCAGCAGCCGACGACAAATTAGCGGGGGCGCCTACGAGCAGTACTTC. The encoded protein is CASSRRQISGGAYEQYF. The rearrangement links TRBV11-2 to TRBJ2-7; 9 nucleotides agree with TRBD2. Germline V gene lookup returns CDR1 SGHAT and CDR2 FQNNGV. The CDR3 sequence is 17 residues long. Trimming cost V 5 bases and J 2 bases; bases outside gene matches: 13.